A selection of T cell receptor beta chains follows, all from one sample in a study of blood T cells in healthy people across ages. TCRdb ran MiXCR on the 5' RACE reads and lists one entry per CDR3 protein. The sample holds over a million distinct CDR3 sequences, under 55% seen once. Specimen: blood. The receptors were gathered from a woman aged 60-75 years in good health. Each CDR3 is given with its conserved first and last residue. D genes are given only for firm matches. Rows give clone size only sometimes, using once, few, many, or a class for an expanded clone.

J,D,size,V,length,CDR3,DNA
TRBJ2-7,NA,NA,TRBV6-1,17,CASNPGHTGQIYNEQYF,TGTGCCAGCAACCCCGGCCACACAGGTCAAATCTACAATGAGCAGTACTTC
TRBJ2-5,NA,few,TRBV29-1,12,CSEEHGGETQYF,TGCAGCGAGGAACACGGGGGAGAGACCCAGTACTTC
TRBJ2-1,NA,NA,TRBV27,13,CASRRGASNEQFF,TGTGCCAGCAGGAGAGGGGCTAGCAATGAGCAGTTCTTC
TRBJ2-7,TRBD2,NA,TRBV25-1,17,CASSPPGTSGRNREQYF,TGTGCCAGCTCTCCGCCGGGGACTAGTGGGAGGAACCGCGAGCAGTACTTC
TRBJ2-5,NA,few,TRBV7-9,15,CASSLEGLPKETQYF,TGTGCCAGCAGCTTAGAGGGACTGCCTAAAGAGACCCAGTACTTC
TRBJ2-7,NA,NA,TRBV12-3/TRBV12-4,13,CASSFQGSGEQYF,TGTGCCAGCAGCTTTCAGGGTTCAGGAGAGCAGTACTTC
TRBJ2-7,NA,few,TRBV20-1,15,CSAPSPPGTAYEQYF,TGCAGTGCTCCATCTCCTCCCGGGACCGCCTACGAGCAGTACTTC
TRBJ2-1,NA,few,TRBV9,13,CASGGGHGSPQFF,TGTGCCAGTGGGGGCGGGCACGGGAGTCCGCAGTTCTTC
TRBJ2-5,TRBD2,NA,TRBV7-8,15,CASSLVAGGAETQYF,TGTGCCAGCAGCTTAGTAGCGGGAGGGGCAGAGACCCAGTACTTC
TRBJ2-3,NA,NA,TRBV11-1,14,CASSQWGSTDTQYF,TGTGCCAGCAGCCAGTGGGGCAGCACAGATACGCAGTATTTT
TRBJ2-4,TRBD1,few,TRBV3-1,17,CASSQESPGQGRNEQYF,TGTGCCAGCAGCCAAGAATCTCCGGGACAGGGTCGGAATGAGCAGTACTTC
TRBJ2-7,TRBD1,NA,TRBV9,15,CASSVGQGKAYEQYF,TGTGCCAGCAGCGTTGGACAGGGGAAGGCGTACGAGCAGTACTTC
TRBJ2-7,NA,few,TRBV29-1,14,CSVEVAGPWDEQYF,TGCAGCGTTGAAGTGGCAGGGCCTTGGGACGAGCAGTACTTC
TRBJ2-4,TRBD2,few,TRBV7-2,19,CASSSMGGVRNLAKNIQYF,TGTGCCAGCAGCTCCATGGGGGGGGTGAGAAACCTAGCCAAAAACATTCAGTACTTC
TRBJ2-7,NA,few,TRBV20-1,13,CSASGGPDYEQYF,TGCAGTGCTAGTGGTGGACCAGACTACGAGCAGTACTTC
TRBJ1-1,NA,NA,TRBV20-1,13,CSARVADKREAFF,TGCAGTGCTAGAGTTGCAGACAAGAGGGAAGCTTTCTTT
TRBJ2-1,TRBD2,NA,TRBV10-3,17,CAISEDVGGSGYNEQFF,TGTGCCATCAGTGAGGATGTAGGCGGGAGTGGATACAATGAGCAGTTCTTC
TRBJ2-5,NA,NA,TRBV12-3/TRBV12-4,14,CASSPDSHQETQYF,TGTGCCAGCAGTCCCGACAGTCACCAAGAGACCCAGTACTTC
TRBJ2-7,NA,NA,TRBV5-1,14,CASFRPEHTYEQYF,TGCGCCAGCTTCCGTCCCGAGCATACCTACGAGCAGTACTTC
TRBJ2-1,NA,NA,TRBV6-6,14,CASSYSLANNEQFF,TGTGCCAGCAGTTACTCCCTAGCGAACAATGAGCAGTTCTTC
TRBJ2-1,TRBD2,NA,TRBV6-5,15,CASSYPTSGRNEQFF,TGTGCCAGCAGTTACCCGACTAGCGGGAGAAATGAGCAGTTCTTC
TRBJ2-1,NA,few,TRBV6-5,16,CASSYSIADRYNEQFF,TGTGCCAGCAGTTACTCGATCGCCGACAGATACAATGAGCAGTTCTTC
TRBJ2-7,NA,few,TRBV2,16,CASRGPGMDLEYEQYF,TGTGCCAGCAGGGGACCCGGTATGGACTTGGAGTACGAGCAGTACTTC
TRBJ2-7,NA,NA,TRBV5-1,16,CASSAVRGRDSYEQYF,TGCGCCAGCAGCGCCGTTCGTGGCAGGGACTCCTACGAGCAGTACTTC
TRBJ2-5,TRBD1,NA,TRBV24-1,14,CATSGTGGRETQYF,TGTGCCACCAGCGGGACAGGGGGCCGGGAGACCCAGTACTTC
TRBJ2-7,NA,few,TRBV6-5,14,CASSYSEDTYEQYF,TGTGCCAGCAGTTACTCGGAGGATACCTACGAGCAGTACTTC
TRBJ2-7,TRBD2,NA,TRBV20-1,13,CSAIRDYSYERYF,TGCAGTGCGATCCGGGACTACTCCTACGAGCGGTACTTC
TRBJ2-1,NA,few,TRBV7-2,15,CASSFARTRYNEQFF,TGTGCCAGCAGCTTTGCCCGGACGAGGTACAATGAGCAGTTCTTC
TRBJ2-3,TRBD2,NA,TRBV6-2/TRBV6-3,18,CASSYIRGGGRATDTQYF,TGTGCCAGCAGTTACATCCGAGGCGGGGGGAGGGCGACAGATACGCAGTATTTT
TRBJ1-4,NA,few,TRBV6-4,15,CASSDSVVYTRRLFF,TGTGCCAGCAGTGACTCTGTAGTTTACACCCGTCGACTGTTTTTT
TRBJ2-3,NA,NA,TRBV27,14,CASSLVLGPDTQYF,TGTGCCAGCAGTTTAGTTCTCGGCCCAGATACGCAGTATTTT
TRBJ2-3,TRBD2,NA,TRBV10-1,16,CASSGSPAGGTDTQYF,TGCGCCAGCAGTGGGTCCCCAGCGGGAGGGACAGATACGCAGTATTTT
TRBJ2-1,NA,NA,TRBV11-2,14,CASSPPTSYNEQFF,TGTGCCAGCAGCCCCCCAACCTCCTACAATGAGCAGTTCTTC
TRBJ2-7,NA,NA,TRBV4-1,13,CASSPYSFEMQYF,TGCGCCAGCAGCCCCTACAGCTTTGAAATGCAGTACTTC
TRBJ2-1,TRBD2,NA,TRBV20-1,15,CSALASGRVRNEQFF,TGCAGTGCCCTTGCTAGCGGGAGAGTTAGGAATGAGCAGTTCTTC
TRBJ2-2,TRBD2,NA,TRBV6-2/TRBV6-3,17,CASSSFRREGSSGELFF,TGTGCCAGCAGTTCCTTTCGAAGGGAGGGTTCGTCCGGGGAGCTGTTTTTT
TRBJ1-5,TRBD1,NA,TRBV5-5,13,CASDRVSNQPQHF,TGTGCCAGCGACAGGGTGAGCAATCAGCCCCAGCATTTT
TRBJ2-3,TRBD2,NA,TRBV20-1,16,CSARAAGLAGADTQYF,TGCAGTGCTAGAGCGGCAGGACTAGCGGGAGCAGATACGCAGTATTTT
TRBJ2-5,NA,NA,TRBV6-5,14,CASSYRDDQETQYF,TGTGCCAGCAGTTACCGGGATGACCAAGAGACCCAGTACTTC
TRBJ2-3,TRBD2,NA,TRBV4-2,21,CASSQDLRLAGVGTHTDTQYF,TGTGCCAGCAGCCAAGATCTCCGACTAGCGGGAGTAGGGACACACACAGATACGCAGTATTTT
TRBJ2-2,NA,once,TRBV7-2,13,CASSPNMGGELFF,TGTGCCAGCAGCCCAAATATGGGGGGGGAGCTGTTTTTT
TRBJ2-7,TRBD1,NA,TRBV18,15,CASSPMTGGVETLYF,TGTGCCAGCTCACCAATGACAGGGGGCGTCGAGACCCTGTACTTC
TRBJ2-7,TRBD1,NA,TRBV27,14,CASTHRDRVNEQYF,TGTGCCAGCACCCACCGGGACAGGGTGAACGAGCAGTACTTC
TRBJ1-1,TRBD1,NA,TRBV6-2/TRBV6-3,14,CASRQLRGGTEAFF,TGTGCCAGCAGACAACTCAGGGGGGGCACTGAAGCTTTCTTT
TRBJ2-5,NA,many,TRBV18,14,CASSPPSGSETQYF,TGTGCCAGCTCACCACCCAGCGGTTCAGAGACCCAGTACTTC
TRBJ2-7,NA,once,TRBV28,14,CASSLPVSTYEQYF,TGTGCCAGCAGTTTACCCGTTAGTACCTACGAGCAGTACTTC
TRBJ2-7,TRBD2,NA,TRBV6-1,16,CASSFTGTSGRYEQYF,TGTGCCAGCAGTTTTACCGGGACTAGCGGGAGGTACGAGCAGTACTTC
TRBJ2-6,NA,few,TRBV29-1,16,CSVEDQAGAGANVLTF,TGCAGCGTTGAAGATCAAGCAGGGGCTGGGGCCAACGTCCTGACTTTC
TRBJ2-7,NA,NA,TRBV28,14,CASRPGLSSYEQYF,TGTGCCAGCAGGCCGGGACTGAGCTCCTACGAGCAGTACTTC
TRBJ2-1,TRBD1,NA,TRBV7-8,14,CASSPQGAGDEQFF,TGTGCCAGCAGCCCACAGGGGGCAGGGGATGAGCAGTTCTTC
TRBJ2-5,TRBD2,NA,TRBV6-5,15,CASSLGLAGGAEQYF,TGTGCCAGCAGTTTGGGACTAGCGGGAGGGGCTGAGCAGTACTTC
TRBJ2-4,NA,NA,TRBV7-2,14,CASNTGKAKNIQYF,TGTGCCAGCAACACCGGGAAAGCCAAAAACATTCAGTACTTC